The clone carrying this TCR beta chain was detected ten times or more. Antigen: not known. Staff drew roughly 10 milliliters of peripheral blood from each donor. The data originate from a study of blood T cells in healthy people across ages. The overall study: With template switching, about one barcoded beta molecule was captured per two T cells.

This CDR3 comprises 14 residues. With 8 bases clipped from V and 4 bases from J, the junction kept 5 bases outside the gene matches. CDR1 and CDR2 (germline): MNHEY, SVGAGI. Then a second PCR, running roughly 7 to 11 cycles, was carried out with a sample-barcoded 5' primer and a J-beta primer mix. TCRdb analysed the 5' RACE reads with MiXCR anew, one entry per CDR3 protein. The profile shows fewer than 950,000 distinct CDR3 sequences, under 40% of them singletons. The study's findings and limits: CMV infection status of these donors was not known.

The sequence was collected from a man younger than 30 in good health. The gene calls are TRBV6-5 and TRBJ1-2, with 12 nucleotides matching TRBD1. Specimen: blood. CDR3 sequence reads: CASAGDRGLYGYTF. The CDR3 DNA follows: TGTGCCAGCGCGGGGGACAGGGGGCTCTATGGCTACACCTTC.